The 21 T cell receptor beta chains listed next were all sequenced from one sample in a study of post-analysis software for immune sequencing data (dated by TCRdb to between 2015 and 2016). Overall study outcomes, separate from this receptor: Significantly higher frequencies in patients than in controls were found for about 5 TRBV segments, including TRBV5-6, TRBV5-1 and TRBV20-1.

For these TCRs, the target antigens are not known. Libraries were constructed by PCR. Sequencing instrument: Illumina HiSeq 2500. Unique molecular identifiers were incorporated into TCR beta cDNA libraries to reduce PCR and sequencing biases. Using fastp trimming at Q25 and MiXCR clonotype assembly, TCRdb reanalyzed the public sequencing data and kept in-frame beta chains. For every CDR3 protein sequence, its rows merge into one entry that carries the most common genes and DNA. The sample has fewer than 850,000 distinct CDR3 sequences on record, roughly 27% of them singletons. The ten most abundant clones make up roughly 0.57% of the sample. The sample consisted of blood. These receptors were taken from a girl aged 5-17 years with multiple sclerosis.

The sample holds a few counts of this clonotype. The chain combines TRBV5-1 with TRBJ2-7; D is ambiguous. The CDR3 spans 14 residues. V was pared by 0 bases and J by 2 bases, with 9 bases between. The germline V gene has CDR1 SGHRS and CDR2 YFSETQ. The CDR3 coding sequence is TGCGCCAGCAGCTTGGATTTGGTCCCCTACGAGCAGTACTTC. It translates to CASSLDLVPYEQYF. Looking up the rest from reference TRBV5-1 and TRBJ2-7 gives the full variable domain: KAGVTQTPRYLIKTRGQQVTLSCSPISGHRSVSWYQQTPGQGLQFLFEYFSETQRNKGNFPGRFSGRQFSNSRSEMNVSTLELGDSALYLCASSLDLVPYEQYFGPGTRLTVT.

This clonotype was detected only a few times. The rearrangement uses TRBV2 and TRBJ2-7, with TRBD2 matching 9 bases. This CDR3 region has 15 residues. The V and J ends lost 4 bases and 3 bases, in that order; junction bases with no gene match: 7. Germline CDR1 reads SNHLY; CDR2 reads FYNNEI. The CDR3 here is CASSVASGTFYEQYF. The CDR3 DNA reads as TGTGCCAGCAGTGTTGCTAGCGGGACCTTCTACGAGCAGTACTTC.

V usage is TRBV28 and J usage is TRBJ1-4, with TRBD1 identical over 7 bases. The CDR3 totals 15 residues. V was clipped by 6 bases and J by 5 bases; unmatched bases: 9. CDR1 MDHEN and CDR2 SYDVKM come from the germline V gene. The CDR3 bases are TGTGCCAGCAGCTCTAACAGGGGTATGAATGAAAAACTGTTTTTT. It codes for CASSSNRGMNEKLFF.

This clonotype showed up just a few times. The rearrangement joins TRBV9 to TRBJ2-6; no clear D. The CDR3 totals 17 residues. The germline V gene has CDR1 SGDLS and CDR2 YYNGEE. Trimming took 4 bases from V and 2 from J, leaving 16 bases between them. The CDR3 loop is CASSPRTRPPGANVLTF. DNA of the CDR3: TGTGCCAGCAGCCCACGGACCAGGCCCCCTGGGGCCAACGTCCTGACTTTC.

This rearrangement joins TRBV5-1 to TRBJ2-1; possibly TRBD2 for D (6 bases). The assigned J gene may be wrong: the sequence end matches TRBJ2-7 better. Germline CDR1 and CDR2: SGHRS and YFSETQ. CDR3 length: 17 amino acids. The CDR3: CASSWRGRLDSYNEQYF. CDR3 DNA sequence: TGCGCCAGCAGCTGGAGGGGTCGATTGGACTCCTACAATGAGCAGTACTTC.

This clonotype turned up a few times. V gene TRBV12-3 or TRBV12-4 combines with J gene TRBJ2-1, with 7 positions matching TRBD2. V lost 7 bases to trimming and J lost 2 bases; unmatched junction nucleotides: 8. The CDR3 sequence is 15 residues long. Here the CDR3 DNA reads TGTGCCAGCATTTACCCAAGCGGGGCCTACAATGAGCAGTTCTTC. Translated: CASIYPSGAYNEQFF.

This clonotype was seen a handful of times. This chain uses TRBV6-2 or TRBV6-3 with TRBJ2-3; D is perhaps TRBD2 (5 bases). V was clipped by 6 bases and J by 7 bases, with 11 bases between them. Germline values: CDR1 MNHEY, CDR2 SVGEGT. The CDR3 length is 12 residues. The CDR3 is CASRGLPHTQYF. The DNA for the CDR3 is TGTGCCAGCAGAGGACTGCCCCATACGCAGTATTTT.

This clonotype was seen more than once but under ten times. The V and J genes are TRBV2 and TRBJ2-1, with D possibly being TRBD1 (5 bases). V was shortened by 9 bases and J by 7 bases, with 13 bases between the two germline ends. Germline V lookup: CDR1 SNHLY, CDR2 FYNNEI. CDR3 length: 12 amino acids. The CDR3 DNA is TGTGCCAGTCCAGGTCCAGGGAATGAGCAGTTCTTC. Translating it yields CASPGPGNEQFF.

The chain has TRBV20-1 and TRBJ2-7, with D perhaps TRBD1 (6 bases). Germline V CDR1 and CDR2: DFQATT, SNEGSKA (reference sequence). The germline V and J ends were trimmed by 5 bases and 2 bases, with 16 bases remaining between them. The CDR3 has 14 amino acids. CDR3 in DNA: TGCAGTGCTCCAAGCCAACAGGGAGCCTACGAGCAGTACTTC. It translates to CSAPSQQGAYEQYF.

The J gene is TRBJ1-5, the V gene TRBV6-5; D is possibly TRBD1 (5 bases). Germline-derived CDR1 and CDR2 are MNHEY and SVGAGI. V was clipped by 6 bases and J by 0 bases, with 12 bases between them. The CDR3 runs to 15 residues. This CDR3 reads CASRLTVGSNQPQHF. The CDR3 coding sequence is TGTGCCAGCAGGTTGACAGTCGGTAGCAATCAGCCCCAGCATTTT.

V and J are TRBV20-1 and TRBJ2-1, with D unclear. This CDR3 contains 12 residues. Germline assignment: CDR1 DFQATT and CDR2 SNEGSKA (reference sequence). Between the trimmed V and J ends, which lost 2 bases and 3 bases, there was a span of 5 bases. The DNA for the CDR3 is TGCAGTGCTAGATTATACTACAATGAGCAGTTCTTC. It is translated as CSARLYYNEQFF.

This clonotype has more than one count but fewer than ten. The V gene is TRBV27, the J gene TRBJ2-3, with D tentatively TRBD1 (6 bases). Germline CDR1 and CDR2: MNHEY and SMNVEV (reference sequence). The V gene lost 2 bases and the J gene lost 2 bases, with 17 bases spanning the gap. CDR3 length equals 17 residues. The CDR3: CASSLPSTGPYTDTQYF. The CDR3 DNA follows: TGTGCCAGCAGTTTACCCTCCACAGGGCCTTACACAGATACGCAGTATTTT.

The rearrangement uses TRBV3-1 and TRBJ2-3; D is ambiguous. The ends were cut back, 1 base at V and 7 bases at J, with 12 bases in the middle. CDR3 length: 14 residues. Germline lookup yields CDR1 LGHDT and CDR2 YNNKEL (reference sequence). Written as DNA, the CDR3 is TGTGCCAGCAGCCAAGGCAGGTCTGTAAATACGCAGTATTTT. Translated, it gives CASSQGRSVNTQYF.

The sample holds a few counts of this clonotype. The chain uses TRBV4-3 and TRBJ2-7; D not certain. The germline V gene encodes CDR1 LGHNA and CDR2 YSLEER. The CDR3 has 13 residues. Trimming left V 1 base short and J 3 bases short, with 7 bases between. The CDR3 here is CASSQVRFYEQYF. In nucleotides, the CDR3 is TGCGCCAGCAGCCAAGTTAGGTTCTACGAGCAGTACTTC.

There are a few counts of this clonotype. The chain uses TRBV28 and TRBJ2-3; no definite D call. CDR1 is MDHEN and CDR2 is SYDVKM in the germline V gene. The CDR3 is 14 residues long. V was pared by 5 bases and J by 1 base, with 10 bases between. The CDR3 DNA reads TGTGCCAGCAGTCCAGACGTGGGCACAGATACGCAGTATTTT. It codes for CASSPDVGTDTQYF.

The chain recombines TRBV7-8 with TRBJ1-4; perhaps TRBD1 as D (5 bases). Deletions cut 1 base from V and 5 bases from J, with 11 bases between. The CDR3 runs 15 residues. CDR1 SGHVS and CDR2 FQNEAQ come from the germline V gene. The CDR3 region is CASSLETASNEKLFF. As DNA, the CDR3 is TGTGCCAGCAGCTTAGAGACAGCGTCGAATGAAAAACTGTTTTTT.

CDR3 protein: CSVEGGDTVSYNEQFF. In DNA, the CDR3 is TGCAGCGTTGAGGGGGGAGATACCGTCTCCTACAATGAGCAGTTCTTC. The rearrangement joins TRBV29-1 to TRBJ2-1; TRBD2 might be the D (6 bases). The CDR3 extends over 16 amino acids. The V end lost 3 bases, the J end lost 0 bases, and 15 bases lay between the germline ends. The germline V gene has CDR1 SQVTM and CDR2 ANQGSEA.

The chain couples TRBV11-2 to TRBJ1-4; no clear D. The CDR3 extends over 14 amino acids. Trimming cost V 1 base and J 7 bases, with 10 bases left between them. Germline V gene sequence: CDR1 SGHAT, CDR2 FQNNGV. The CDR3 sequence: CASSLGTVGEKLFF. For the CDR3, the DNA is TGTGCCAGCAGCTTAGGAACGGTTGGTGAAAAACTGTTTTTT.

This clonotype was observed a few times. The V gene is TRBV7-2, the J gene TRBJ2-7, with 7 nucleotides matching TRBD2. Near its end, the DNA agrees better with TRBJ2-5, so the J call may be wrong. This CDR3 is built from 15 residues. CDR1 is SGHTA, CDR2 FQGNSA, per germline. The CDR3 here is CASSLVPGREETQYF. CDR3 sequence (DNA): TGTGCCAGCAGCTTAGTGCCGGGGCGGGAGGAGACCCAGTACTTC.

This clonotype came up many times. This chain links TRBV12-3 or TRBV12-4 with TRBJ2-7; 7 nucleotides agree with TRBD1. J was trimmed by 3 bases and V by 4 bases; bases with no gene match: 3. This CDR3 has 13 residues. DNA of the CDR3: TGTGCCAGCAGTTCGGGGACAGTCTACGAGCAGTACTTC. Protein: CASSSGTVYEQYF.

This chain uses TRBV20-1 with TRBJ2-1, with TRBD2 identical over 9 bases. Germline V gives CDR1 DFQATT, CDR2 SNEGSKA (reference sequence). The length of the CDR3 is 13 residues. V shed 7 bases, J shed 3 bases, and the junction held 4 bases outside the gene matches. The CDR3 DNA is TGCAGTGTCGTGACTAGCGGCTACAATGAGCAGTTCTTC. Protein sequence: CSVVTSGYNEQFF.